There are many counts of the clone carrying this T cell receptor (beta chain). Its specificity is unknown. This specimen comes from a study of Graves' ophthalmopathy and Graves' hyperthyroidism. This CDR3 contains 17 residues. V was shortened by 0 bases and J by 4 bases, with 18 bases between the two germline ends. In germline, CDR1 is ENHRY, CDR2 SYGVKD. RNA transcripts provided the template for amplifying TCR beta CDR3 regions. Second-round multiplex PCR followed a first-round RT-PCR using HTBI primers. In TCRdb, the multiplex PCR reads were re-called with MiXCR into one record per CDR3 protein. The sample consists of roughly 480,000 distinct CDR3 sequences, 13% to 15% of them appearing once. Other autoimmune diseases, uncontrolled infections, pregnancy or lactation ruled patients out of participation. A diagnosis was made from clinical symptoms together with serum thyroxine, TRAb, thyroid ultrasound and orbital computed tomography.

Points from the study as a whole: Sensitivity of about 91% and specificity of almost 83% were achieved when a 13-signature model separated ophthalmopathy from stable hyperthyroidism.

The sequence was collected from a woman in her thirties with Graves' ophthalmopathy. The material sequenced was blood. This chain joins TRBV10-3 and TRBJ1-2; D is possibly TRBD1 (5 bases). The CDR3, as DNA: TGTGCCATCAGTGAGTCCAAGGCGGGGGGATTTTTCTATGGCTACACCTTC. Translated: CAISESKAGGFFYGYTF.